Shown below are 3 T cell receptor beta chains from a single sample sequenced in a study of cytomegalovirus exposure and HLA in healthy donors. The PCR ran on 60 Vbeta and 13 Jbeta primers. Profiling relied on immunoSEQ multiplex PCR, and the TCRdb table lists in-frame clones only, not all of them. The table lists 150,000 to 200,000 clones, more than 70% of them singletons. Sequencing was done on a sample of PBMCs. The receptors come from a young man in good health and CMV-seropositive.

The rearrangement links TRBV14 to TRBJ2-7; no definite D call. CDR1 is SGHDN, CDR2 FVKESK, per germline. The CDR3 runs 13 residues. V dropped 4 bases and J dropped 5 bases, with 12 bases sitting between them. Here the CDR3 DNA reads TGTGCCAGCAGCCTCAGGTCCCAGAACGAGCAGTACTTC. It codes for CASSLRSQNEQYF.

The V and J genes are TRBV7-9 and TRBJ2-2; 11 bases align to TRBD1. With 2 bases clipped from V and 4 bases from J, the junction kept 6 bases outside the gene matches. This CDR3 comprises 17 residues. Germline assignment: CDR1 SEHNR and CDR2 FQNEAQ (reference sequence). The CDR3 spells CASSLRRGQGVTGELFF. The CDR3 region has the DNA TGTGCCAGCAGCTTACGTCGGGGACAGGGGGTCACCGGGGAGCTGTTTTTT. The full variable domain, completed using reference TRBV7-9 and TRBJ2-2, is DTGVSQNPRHKITKRGQNVTFRCDPISEHNRLYWYRQTLGQGPEFLTYFQNEAQLEKSRLLSDRFSAERPKGSFSTLEIQRTEQGDSAMYLCASSLRRGQGVTGELFFGEGSRLTVL.

The chain uses TRBV18 and TRBJ1-5; 7 bases are shared with TRBD1. Germline-derived CDR1 and CDR2 are KGHSH and LQKENI. V lost 4 bases to trimming and J lost 3 bases; unmatched junction nucleotides: 6. The length of the CDR3 is 15 residues. The CDR3 region has the DNA TGTGCCAGCTCACTACCGGGACAGTACAATCAGCCCCAGCATTTT. Its protein is CASSLPGQYNQPQHF.